These 4 T cell receptor beta chains came from one sample sequenced in a study of OX40 agonist ivuxolimab in advanced cancers. Here immunoSEQ multiplex PCR was the method, and the copy in TCRdb shows in-frame clones only, minus some. This sample has about 94,000 clones, with around nine tenths found just once. Sequences were derived from CD4+ or CD8+ T cells sorted from blood, sampled in a trial of the OX40 agonist ivuxolimab. The source is an adult with an advanced solid tumor such as melanoma, head and neck, liver or kidney cancer.

This rearrangement joins TRBV4-2 to TRBJ2-5, with 8 bases fitting TRBD2. Germline lookup yields CDR1 LGHNA and CDR2 YNFKEQ. CDR3 length: 15 amino acids. J gave up 5 bases and V 0 bases, and 5 bases lay outside the gene matches. CDR3 residues: CASSQDLAGWETQYF. CDR3 sequence (DNA): TGTGCCAGCAGCCAAGATTTAGCGGGGTGGGAGACCCAGTACTTC.

The rearrangement uses TRBV19 and TRBJ1-2; no definite D call. V lost 3 bases and J lost 4, with 9 bases in between. The V gene's germline CDR1 is LNHDA and CDR2 SQIVND (reference sequence). The CDR3 totals 13 residues. The CDR3, as DNA: TGTGCCAGTAGTATTCAGTCCTTCTATGGCTACACCTTC. Translated, it gives CASSIQSFYGYTF.

This chain uses TRBV25-1 with TRBJ2-1; D is ambiguous. The germline gives CDR1 MGHDK, CDR2 SYGVNS. Trimming took 0 bases from V and 9 from J, leaving 12 bases between them. The CDR3 contains 14 residues. This CDR3 reads CASSEYTRCGEQFF. The CDR3 coding sequence is TGTGCCAGCAGTGAATATACCCGCTGCGGTGAGCAGTTCTTC.

This chain joins TRBV7-9 and TRBJ1-5; D gene unclear. The germline V and J ends were trimmed by 5 bases and 5 bases, with 13 bases remaining between them. The CDR3 loop spans 14 amino acids. The germline V gene encodes CDR1 SEHNR and CDR2 FQNEAQ (reference sequence). CDR3 region: CASSPDLGYQPQHF. The CDR3 nucleotides read TGTGCCAGCAGCCCGGACTTAGGGTATCAGCCCCAGCATTTT.